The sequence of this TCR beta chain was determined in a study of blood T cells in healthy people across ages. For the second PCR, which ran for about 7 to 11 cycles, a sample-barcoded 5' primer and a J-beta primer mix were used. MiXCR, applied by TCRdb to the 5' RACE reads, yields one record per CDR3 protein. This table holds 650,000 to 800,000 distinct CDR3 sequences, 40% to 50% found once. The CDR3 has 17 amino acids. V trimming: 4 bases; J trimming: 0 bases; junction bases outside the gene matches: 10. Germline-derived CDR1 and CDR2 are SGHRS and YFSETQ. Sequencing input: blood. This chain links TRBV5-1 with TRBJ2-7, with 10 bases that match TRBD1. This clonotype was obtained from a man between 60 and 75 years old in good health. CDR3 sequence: CASSHRTGGDGSYEQYF. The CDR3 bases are TGCGCCAGCAGCCACAGGACAGGGGGGGATGGCTCCTACGAGCAGTACTTC. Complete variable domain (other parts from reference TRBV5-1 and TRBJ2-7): KAGVTQTPRYLIKTRGQQVTLSCSPISGHRSVSWYQQTPGQGLQFLFEYFSETQRNKGNFPGRFSGRQFSNSRSEMNVSTLELGDSALYLCASSHRTGGDGSYEQYFGPGTRLTVT.